The rows below give T cell receptor beta chains drawn from one sample of a study of blood T cell repertoires in COVID-19. The assay was immunoSEQ multiplex PCR, and TCRdb's table has in-frame clones only and misses some. The table lists a few hundred thousand clones, 75% to 90% of them singletons, with around 1% in the top ten. The material sequenced was PBMCs or T cells enriched from blood (not recorded which). Source of these receptors: a man younger than 30 who had recovered from COVID-19. CDR3s include the opening cysteine and the closing phenylalanine or tryptophan. Each record gives: V gene, J gene, D gene, clone size, CDR3 DNA, CDR3 protein. D genes are given only for firm matches. A row's size may be missing; if present it is once, few, many or a size class.

>TRBV5-1|TRBJ1-3|NA|NA
TGCGCCAGCAGCTTGGCCCCCACTGGAAACACCATATATTTT
CASSLAPTGNTIYF
>TRBV10-3|TRBJ2-2|TRBD1|NA
TGTGCCATACAGGGGGAGAACACCGGGGAGCTGTTTTTT
CAIQGENTGELFF
>TRBV3-1/TRBV3-2|TRBJ1-1|NA|NA
TGTGCCAGCAGCCCGGGACAATCCATGGGCGCTTTCTTT
CASSPGQSMGAFF
>TRBV6-2/TRBV6-3|TRBJ2-5|TRBD2|NA
TGTGCCAGCAGTTATCCTCTAGCGGGGGCGGGGGAGACCCAGTACTTC
CASSYPLAGAGETQYF
>TRBV5-1|TRBJ2-5|NA|NA
TGCGCCAGCAGCTTGGCCGGGACACCTTCACAAGAGACCCAGTACTTC
CASSLAGTPSQETQYF
>TRBV6-4|TRBJ1-1|NA|NA
TGTGCCACAGGGGTTCCGGGGGGCGCTTACACTGAAGCTTTCTTT
CATGVPGGAYTEAFF
>TRBV6-5|TRBJ1-2|NA|NA
TGTGCCAGCAGTTACTCGACATATCCGGGAAACTATGGCTACACCTTC
CASSYSTYPGNYGYTF
>TRBV5-4|TRBJ2-7|NA|NA
TGTGCCAGCAGCTTGAGGCAGGACGAGCAGTACTTC
CASSLRQDEQYF
>TRBV5-1|TRBJ2-5|NA|NA
TGCGCCAGCAGTTTACAAGAGACCCAGTACTTC
CASSLQETQYF
>TRBV5-1|TRBJ1-2|TRBD1|NA
TGCGCCAGCAGCTTTTCAGGGGGACATGGCTACACCTTC
CASSFSGGHGYTF
>TRBV3-1/TRBV3-2|TRBJ1-1|TRBD1|few
TGTGCCAGCAGCCCGGCCGGACAGGCGAACACTGAAGCTTTCTTT
CASSPAGQANTEAFF
>TRBV19|TRBJ1-5|NA|NA
TGTGCCGCCCACCCGGGGTATAGCAATCAGCCCCAGCATTTT
CAAHPGYSNQPQHF
>TRBV9|TRBJ1-1|NA|NA
TGTGCCAGCAGCCCCCATGCGGGAGTGAACACTGAAGCTTTCTTT
CASSPHAGVNTEAFF
>TRBV11-2|TRBJ2-3|TRBD2|NA
TGTGCCAGCGGTAAGGCGGGACTAGCGGGGTCGGATACGCAGTATTTT
CASGKAGLAGSDTQYF
>TRBV27|TRBJ2-3|TRBD2|few
TGTGCCAGCGGCCGGACTAGCGGCACAGATACGCAGTATTTT
CASGRTSGTDTQYF
>TRBV4-1|TRBJ1-4|NA|NA
TGCGCCAGCAGCTCCGAGACAACTAATGAAAAACTGTTTTTT
CASSSETTNEKLFF
>TRBV10-3|TRBJ2-2|TRBD1|NA
TGTGCCATCAGATCCGGGACAGGAAAAACCGGGGAGCTGTTTTTT
CAIRSGTGKTGELFF